These T cell receptor beta chains were read from a single sample in a study of blood T cells in healthy people across ages. TCRdb reprocessed the 5' RACE reads with MiXCR, giving one entry per CDR3 protein. The top ten hold 23% of the sample, which has 1.5 million to 2 million distinct CDR3 sequences, about two fifths seen once. Specimen: blood. The receptors derive from a human donor in good health. CDR3s leave out the opening cysteine and the closing phenylalanine or tryptophan. D genes are given only for firm matches. Clone size is stated in some rows and not others, as once, few, many or a class when expanded.

>NA|many|TRBJ2-3|TRBV25-1
ASSEGRYSTTDTQY
>NA|NA|TRBJ2-3|TRBV7-9
ASSHWRTDTQY
>TRBD1|NA|TRBJ1-4|TRBV3-1
ASSHWDRGYGKLF
>NA|NA|TRBJ2-1|TRBV5-5
ASSLGSFRDGDNEQF
>NA|NA|TRBJ1-1|TRBV7-2
ASSFSAKNTEAF
>NA|NA|TRBJ1-5|TRBV29-1
SVTTGYSNQPQH
>NA|NA|TRBJ1-2|TRBV4-3
ASSRDHHYGYT
>NA|few|TRBJ2-1|TRBV28
ASSPTLRSYNEQF
>TRBD2|NA|TRBJ2-7|TRBV29-1
SVAVSGGLEQY
>NA|NA|TRBJ2-7|TRBV29-1
SVEPEGRPYEQY
>NA|NA|TRBJ1-2|TRBV29-1
SVFMSPFGYT
>TRBD2|NA|TRBJ2-3|TRBV29-1
SVAPSGTGGALSTDTQY
>NA|NA|TRBJ2-4|TRBV7-9
ASSSTGMRKAQY
>NA|few|TRBJ2-1|TRBV6-2/TRBV6-3
ASSYGTRPSSYNEQF
>NA|few|TRBJ1-2|TRBV29-1
SVERSGYGYT
>NA|NA|TRBJ2-3|TRBV7-9
ASSQGVHTDTQY
>NA|NA|TRBJ2-1|TRBV24-1
ATSAARAGSYSEQF
>TRBD2|NA|TRBJ2-1|TRBV7-2
ASSSLAGACGEQF
>NA|NA|TRBJ1-5|TRBV2
ASRGLGPQH
>TRBD2|NA|TRBJ2-7|TRBV20-1
SASGLGLAGMYEQY
>NA|NA|TRBJ1-1|TRBV7-2
VSSLVRGGNTEAF
>TRBD2|NA|TRBJ2-4|TRBV7-2
ASSLGVSGGASRNIQY
>TRBD1|NA|TRBJ2-1|TRBV29-1
SVEDRKGAVNEQF
>NA|NA|TRBJ2-7|TRBV28
ASSFGGEAYEQY
>TRBD1|few|TRBJ2-5|TRBV10-2
ASSEGSGGKLETQY
>NA|few|TRBJ1-1|TRBV7-9
ASSNGEGGHTEAF
>TRBD1|few|TRBJ1-4|TRBV20-1
SARQGEKEKLF
>NA|NA|TRBJ1-1|TRBV11-2
ASSLAANMNTEAF
>TRBD2|NA|TRBJ2-1|TRBV6-2/TRBV6-3
ASSRSGGAVDEQF
>NA|once|TRBJ1-4|TRBV12-3/TRBV12-4
ASTRATNEKLF
>NA|NA|TRBJ2-3|TRBV5-6
ASSLGLAMGSDTQY
>TRBD1|NA|TRBJ2-1|TRBV28
ASSFRDRGLGEQF
>NA|few|TRBJ1-4|TRBV2
ASSTSQYEKLF
>NA|NA|TRBJ1-2|TRBV7-2
ASSLGTRTNYGYT
>NA|few|TRBJ2-1|TRBV7-9
ASSLLLAINEQF
>NA|NA|TRBJ1-2|TRBV6-5
ASSRGRRAVNYGYT
>NA|once|TRBJ1-1|TRBV6-2/TRBV6-3
ASSYNVLVTEAF
>NA|NA|TRBJ2-4|TRBV4-3
ASSRNLGVAKNIQY
>TRBD1|NA|TRBJ1-2|TRBV20-1
SARGDPGQAYGYT
>NA|few|TRBJ2-7|TRBV5-1
ASSPWDPASYEQY
>NA|NA|TRBJ1-2|TRBV6-5
ASSYDLRACGYT
>TRBD2|few|TRBJ2-1|TRBV5-1
ASSLGLAGKSYNEQF
>NA|NA|TRBJ1-6|TRBV12-5
ASGLGVSGSLLH
>TRBD2|NA|TRBJ2-1|TRBV15
ATSPGGARPYNEQF
>NA|NA|TRBJ2-7|TRBV4-3
ASSRLLGGGGEQY
>TRBD2|NA|TRBJ2-7|TRBV7-9
ASSRTSSSYEQY
>NA|many|TRBJ2-3|TRBV5-1
ASSMGETDTQY
>NA|NA|TRBJ2-1|TRBV3-1
ASSQDLVSLEGGYNEQF
>TRBD1|few|TRBJ1-1|TRBV4-1
ASSPGQGATSTEAF
>NA|NA|TRBJ1-2|TRBV3-1
ASSQALGVGGYT
>TRBD1|NA|TRBJ1-2|TRBV7-3
ASSQGTVDGGYT
>NA|once|TRBJ2-7|TRBV10-3
AISESAGERYEQY
>NA|NA|TRBJ2-3|TRBV6-6
ASSHPGRLTDTQY
>TRBD1|NA|TRBJ2-7|TRBV5-5
ASSFIDRGDYEQY
>NA|many|TRBJ2-5|TRBV20-1
SARDPQKETQY
>NA|NA|TRBJ2-4|TRBV6-2/TRBV6-3
ASSGTSAKNIQY
>TRBD1|NA|TRBJ1-2|TRBV29-1
SVARGQGDGHT